This T cell receptor (beta chain) was sequenced during a study of somatic mutations in cytotoxic T cells in rheumatoid arthritis. Across the whole study: No treatment had yet been given when patient blood (around 30 ml EDTA) was drawn, right after diagnosis. Sorted by flow to nearly 100% purity were some V beta antibody-stained T-cell populations, including V beta1+ cells sequenced for TCRB.

Study observations and caveats: In about an eighth of the 65 patients, the largest CD8+ clone exceeded 20% of CD8+ cells.

TCRdb keeps only in-frame clones here, not all; method: immunoSEQ multiplex PCR. The table has about 11,000 clones, about 80% seen once. This CDR3 region has 16 residues. The germline V gene encodes CDR1 SQVTM and CDR2 ANQGSEA. V lost 1 base and J lost 6; bases outside the gene matches: 11. This clone has just a few counts. The antigen remains undetermined. V gene TRBV29-1 combines with J gene TRBJ2-3; 9 nucleotides align to TRBD2. The sample consisted of CD8+ T cells sorted from blood. This receptor was identified in a woman aged 55-70 years with rheumatoid arthritis. This CDR3 reads CSVEVDGAGGWDTQYF. The CDR3 DNA reads as TGCAGCGTTGAAGTCGATGGGGCGGGAGGGTGGGATACGCAGTATTTT.